A single sample gave rise to the 14 T cell receptor beta chains below, sequenced in a study of graft-versus-host responses after intestinal transplantation. Repertoires were generated with immunoSEQ multiplex PCR, while TCRdb's copy carries only in-frame clones and drops some. The data hold over 45,000 clones, with roughly 93% observed a single time. Sequences were derived from PBMCs, sampled around 800 days after a first intestinal transplant, on the day of a second. The receptors were sampled from a human patient who received an intestinal transplant, so some T cells may come from the graft donor.

In its sample, this clone ranks as medium-sized. The chain joins TRBV6-4 to TRBJ2-1, with a tentative D call TRBD1 (6 bases). Trimming stripped 2 bases from V and 5 bases from J, with 7 bases between. Germline values: CDR1 MRHNA, CDR2 SNTAGT. CDR3 length equals 13 residues. In DNA form, the CDR3 reads TGTGCCAGCAGTGACCGGGACAACAATGAGCAGTTCTTC. Protein sequence: CASSDRDNNEQFF.

J is TRBJ2-1 and V is TRBV7-9; TRBD2 matches 7 bases. V shed 1 base and J 10 bases; nucleotides not matched to a gene: 7. CDR3 length: 14 residues. Germline CDR1 SEHNR, CDR2 FQNEAQ (reference sequence). Here the CDR3 DNA reads TGTGCCAGCAGCTTAGTTGGACTAGTCCTGGAGCAGTTCTTC. Its protein product is CASSLVGLVLEQFF.

The chain uses TRBV29-1 and TRBJ1-1, with TRBD1 matching 11 bases. This CDR3 is 14 amino acids long. Looked up from germline, CDR1 is SQVTM and CDR2 is ANQGSEA. Trimming took 3 bases from V and 4 from J; bases not matched to a gene: 4. CDR3 sequence reads: CSVDRTGGSTEAFF. The CDR3 DNA is TGCAGCGTTGATAGGACAGGGGGCTCCACTGAAGCTTTCTTT.

DNA of the CDR3: TGTGCCAGCAGCTTAGACCCCGCCTGGCTAGCGGGAGGGTATACAGATACGCAGTATTTT. Translating it yields CASSLDPAWLAGGYTDTQYF. This chain links TRBV11-2 with TRBJ2-3; 12 bases line up with TRBD2. V lost 0 bases and J lost 3; bases outside the gene matches: 13. CDR3 size: 20 residues. Germline CDR1 and CDR2: SGHAT and FQNNGV.

As for this clone: Additional DNA sequences in this sample encode the identical CDR3. This chain connects TRBV28 to TRBJ1-5; the D is unclear. Germline loops: CDR1 MDHEN, CDR2 SYDVKM. Trimming cost V 5 bases and J 4 bases, with 3 bases left between them. There are 11 residues in the CDR3. In DNA form, the CDR3 reads TGTGCCAGCAGTGGAAATCAGCCCCAGCATTTT. This codes for CASSGNQPQHF. Complete variable domain (other parts from reference TRBV28 and TRBJ1-5): DVKVTQSSRYLVKRTGEKVFLECVQDMDHENMFWYRQDPGLGLRLIYFSYDVKMKEKGDIPEGYSVSREKKERFSLILESASTNQTSMYLCASSGNQPQHFGDGTRLSIL.

The chain carries TRBV28 and TRBJ2-4; D may be TRBD2 (6 bases). The CDR3 spans 16 residues. Germline CDR1 MDHEN, CDR2 SYDVKM. With 0 bases removed from V and 4 bases from J, the gap between germline ends came to 13 bases. This chain's CDR3 is CASSLWGSGLKNIQYF. Written as DNA, the CDR3 is TGTGCCAGCAGTTTATGGGGAAGCGGGTTGAAAAACATTCAGTACTTC.

This clone has a handful of counts. J is TRBJ2-7 and V is TRBV21-1; TRBD1, as called in the table, went unchecked against the DNA. TRBV21-1 is listed as a pseudogene. This CDR3 spans 14 amino acids. CDR3 residues: CASSKRTKSYEQYF. The CDR3 nucleotides read TGTGCCAGCAGCAAAAGGACAAAATCCTACGAGCAGTACTTC.

V gene TRBV5-1 combines with J gene TRBJ1-1, with D possibly matching TRBD1 (5 bases). This CDR3 contains 15 residues. The germline CDR1 and CDR2 sequences are SGHRS and YFSETQ. V lost 1 base to trimming and J lost 0 bases, with 10 bases between them. This chain's CDR3 is CASSLPGPLNTEAFF. The CDR3 bases are TGCGCCAGCAGCTTGCCGGGACCCCTGAACACTGAAGCTTTCTTT.

This clone was detected once. The chain employs TRBV6-4 and TRBJ2-7; D uncertain. Trimming removed 0 bases from V and 2 bases from J, with 8 bases in between. The CDR3 has 14 amino acids. CDR1 and CDR2 (germline): MRHNA, SNTAGT. For the CDR3, the DNA is TGTGCCAGCAGTGACTCCTCCCCAACCTACGAGCAGTACTTC. Its translation: CASSDSSPTYEQYF.

The chain links TRBV29-1 to TRBJ2-1; possibly TRBD1 for D (5 bases). Germline V gene data show CDR1 as SQVTM and CDR2 as ANQGSEA. V gave up 4 bases and J gave up 6 bases, with 16 bases separating them. The length of the CDR3 is 14 residues. CDR3 nucleotide sequence: TGCAGCGTTGGCAGGGCTAGTAAGGGCAATGAGCAGTTCTTC. This encodes CSVGRASKGNEQFF.

This chain uses TRBV6-4 with TRBJ2-7; D possibly corresponds to TRBD1 (6 bases). V lost 7 bases and J 4 bases, leaving 14 bases between the germline ends. The CDR3 consists of 13 residues. Germline values: CDR1 MRHNA, CDR2 SNTAGT. CDR3 in DNA: TGTGCCAGCAATTTGCCTCAGGGGTACGAGCAGTACTTC. It yields the protein CASNLPQGYEQYF.

This clone was observed a few times. The sample contains more than one DNA sequence encoding this CDR3. The chain joins TRBV6-4 to TRBJ2-3; possibly TRBD2 for D (6 bases). The CDR3 totals 15 residues. Germline values: CDR1 MRHNA, CDR2 SNTAGT. Trimming took off 0 bases at V and 0 bases at J, with 7 bases between the two ends. The CDR3 is CASSDSAGSTDTQYF. CDR3 sequence (DNA): TGTGCCAGCAGTGACTCTGCGGGGAGCACAGATACGCAGTATTTT.

This chain's CDR3 is CASSVVRVSNEQFF. Here the CDR3 DNA reads TGTGCCAGCAGCGTGGTTAGGGTCTCCAATGAGCAGTTCTTC. The chain combines TRBV9 with TRBJ2-1; D is unclear. CDR1 SGDLS and CDR2 YYNGEE come from the germline V gene. This CDR3 comprises 14 residues. V lost 2 bases and J 6 bases, leaving 12 bases between the germline ends.

The chain couples TRBV7-2 to TRBJ2-1, with D perhaps matching TRBD1 (6 bases). Germline lookup yields CDR1 SGHTA and CDR2 FQGNSA. The germline V and J ends were trimmed by 6 bases and 7 bases, with 16 bases remaining between them. This CDR3 is built from 14 residues. CDR3 in DNA: TGTGCCAGCAGTACCGGGACACGGCTAAATGAGCAGTTCTTC. Translating gives CASSTGTRLNEQFF.